A selection of T cell receptor beta chains follows, all from one sample in a study of T cells after yellow fever vaccination. TCRdb itself ran the 5' RACE reads through MiXCR, one entry per CDR3 protein. The sample lists 250,000 to 300,000 distinct CDR3 sequences; over 10% were seen once. Sequenced here: CD4+ T cells sorted from PBMCs, sampled 45 days after the yellow fever booster vaccination. Every receptor here comes from a man younger than 40 who received the YFV17D yellow fever vaccine. Each CDR3 is given with its conserved first and last residue. The D gene is left open where the match is weak. Clone size, where shown, is once, few, many, or a class for clones that have expanded.

J gene | clone size | D gene | V gene | CDR3 protein | CDR3 DNA
TRBJ2-3 | few | - | TRBV9 | CASSVAAGVADTQYF | TGTGCCAGCAGCGTGGCGGCTGGAGTCGCAGATACGCAGTATTTT
TRBJ2-7 | - | - | TRBV18 | CASSLSRDFSNYEQYF | TGTGCCAGCTCACTCAGCCGGGACTTCAGCAACTACGAGCAGTACTTC
TRBJ2-1 | - | TRBD2 | TRBV5-1 | CASEEGGRRNEQFF | TGCGCCAGCGAAGAGGGCGGGAGGAGGAATGAGCAGTTCTTC
TRBJ2-5 | few | TRBD1 | TRBV4-1 | CASTPGGTGRGETQYF | TGCGCCAGCACCCCAGGTGGGACAGGGCGCGGAGAGACCCAGTACTTC
TRBJ2-2 | many | - | TRBV29-1 | CSVGQGPGELFF | TGCAGCGTTGGGCAGGGGCCCGGGGAGCTGTTTTTT
TRBJ1-1 | few | - | TRBV6-1 | CASSMGNTEAFF | TGTGCCAGCAGTATGGGGAATACTGAAGCTTTCTTT
TRBJ2-1 | - | - | TRBV29-1 | CSVENLLNEQFF | TGCAGCGTTGAAAACCTTCTGAATGAGCAGTTCTTC
TRBJ2-6 | few | - | TRBV3-1 | CASSQGGEANVLTF | TGTGCCAGCAGCCAGGGCGGTGAGGCCAACGTCCTGACTTTC
TRBJ2-7 | few | - | TRBV6-9 | CASSFDPRGTDYEQYF | TGTGCCAGCAGTTTCGACCCGAGAGGGACTGACTACGAGCAGTACTTC
TRBJ2-1 | - | TRBD1 | TRBV5-1 | CASIPGTGAMNEQFF | TGCGCCAGCATCCCCGGGACAGGGGCAATGAATGAGCAGTTCTTC
TRBJ2-4 | few | - | TRBV29-1 | CSVVRGGRNIQYF | TGCAGCGTTGTGAGGGGGGGCCGTAACATTCAGTACTTC
TRBJ2-7 | - | TRBD1 | TRBV5-1 | CASSFGQGTEQYF | TGCGCCAGCAGCTTCGGACAGGGGACCGAGCAGTACTTC
TRBJ2-3 | few | - | TRBV21-1 | CASRRIRGRLAGDDTQYF | TGTGCCAGCCGCCGAATCCGGGGGAGACTAGCGGGAGATGATACGCAGTATTTT
TRBJ2-1 | - | - | TRBV20-1 | CSARGTVEQFF | TGCAGTGCTCGGGGCACGGTTGAGCAGTTCTTC
TRBJ2-7 | - | TRBD2 | TRBV12-3/TRBV12-4 | CATSGGGIEQYF | TGTGCCACCTCGGGAGGGGGAATCGAGCAGTACTTC
TRBJ2-1 | many | - | TRBV29-1 | CSGYGGEQFF | TGCAGCGGATACGGAGGAGAGCAGTTCTTC
TRBJ2-3 | - | - | TRBV20-1 | CSAQQGSIDTQYF | TGCAGTGCTCAACAGGGATCCATAGATACGCAGTATTTT
TRBJ2-3 | few | TRBD1 | TRBV20-1 | CSARVQGADTQYF | TGCAGTGCTAGAGTCCAGGGGGCGGATACGCAGTATTTT
TRBJ2-3 | - | - | TRBV9 | CASSPPSLTDTQYF | TGTGCCAGCAGCCCCCCCTCACTAACAGATACGCAGTATTTT
TRBJ2-1 | few | TRBD2 | TRBV12-3/TRBV12-4 | CASSRPRRLAGDNEQFF | TGTGCCAGCAGTAGACCTAGGAGACTAGCGGGCGACAATGAGCAGTTCTTC
TRBJ2-2 | many | - | TRBV12-3/TRBV12-4 | CASSLSSGELFF | TGTGCCAGCAGTTTGTCGTCCGGGGAGCTGTTTTTT
TRBJ2-1 | many | TRBD1 | TRBV10-1 | CASSESGQGARGQFF | TGCGCCAGCAGTGAGTCGGGACAGGGGGCCAGGGGGCAGTTCTTC
TRBJ2-7 | few | - | TRBV20-1 | CSARAGAFGEQYF | TGCAGTGCTAGAGCGGGAGCTTTCGGCGAGCAGTACTTC
TRBJ2-1 | few | TRBD2 | TRBV20-1 | CSAREVVAGYNEQFF | TGCAGTGCTAGGGAAGTAGTAGCGGGATACAATGAGCAGTTCTTC
TRBJ2-1 | - | - | TRBV6-2/TRBV6-3 | CASSYSGNEQFF | TGTGCCAGCAGTTACTCTGGGAATGAGCAGTTCTTC
TRBJ1-1 | - | TRBD1 | TRBV29-1 | CSVRTGTAREGVF | TGCAGCGTTCGAACCGGGACAGCCCGCGAAGGGGTCTTT
TRBJ2-3 | - | TRBD2 | TRBV20-1 | CSAFSSGTNTDTQYF | TGCAGTGCGTTTTCGTCCGGGACTAACACAGATACGCAGTATTTT
TRBJ1-2 | few | - | TRBV7-2 | CASSLGQFYGYTF | TGTGCCAGCAGCTTAGGACAGTTCTATGGCTACACCTTC
TRBJ2-7 | many | - | TRBV5-1 | CASSLGGGEQYF | TGCGCCAGCAGCTTGGGAGGGGGCGAGCAGTACTTC
TRBJ2-2 | - | TRBD2 | TRBV4-3 | CARDGRDTGELFF | TGCGCCAGAGACGGGAGGGACACCGGGGAGCTGTTTTTT
TRBJ2-3 | - | TRBD2 | TRBV4-3 | CASSQDRGGTSGYTDTQYF | TGCGCCAGCAGCCAAGATAGGGGGGGGACTAGCGGGTACACAGATACGCAGTATTTT
TRBJ2-5 | - | - | TRBV5-1 | CASSLGIGETQYF | TGCGCCAGCAGCTTGGGAATCGGAGAGACCCAGTACTTC